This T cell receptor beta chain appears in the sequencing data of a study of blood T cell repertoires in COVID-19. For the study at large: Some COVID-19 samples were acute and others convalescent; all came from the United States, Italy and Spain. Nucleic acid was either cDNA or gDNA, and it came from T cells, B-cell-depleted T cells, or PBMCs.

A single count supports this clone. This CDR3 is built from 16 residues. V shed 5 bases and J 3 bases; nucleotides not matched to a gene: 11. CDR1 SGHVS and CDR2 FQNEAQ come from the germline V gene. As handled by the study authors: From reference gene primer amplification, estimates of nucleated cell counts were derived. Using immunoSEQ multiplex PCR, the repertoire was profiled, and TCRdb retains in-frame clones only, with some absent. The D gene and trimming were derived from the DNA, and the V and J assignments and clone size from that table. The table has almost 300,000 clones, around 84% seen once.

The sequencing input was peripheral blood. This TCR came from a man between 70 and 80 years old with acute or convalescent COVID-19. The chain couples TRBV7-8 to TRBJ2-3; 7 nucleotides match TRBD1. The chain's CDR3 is CASSRDGRGRTDTQYF. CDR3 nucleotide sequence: TGTGCCAGCAGCCGAGACGGCAGGGGGAGAACAGATACGCAGTATTTT.